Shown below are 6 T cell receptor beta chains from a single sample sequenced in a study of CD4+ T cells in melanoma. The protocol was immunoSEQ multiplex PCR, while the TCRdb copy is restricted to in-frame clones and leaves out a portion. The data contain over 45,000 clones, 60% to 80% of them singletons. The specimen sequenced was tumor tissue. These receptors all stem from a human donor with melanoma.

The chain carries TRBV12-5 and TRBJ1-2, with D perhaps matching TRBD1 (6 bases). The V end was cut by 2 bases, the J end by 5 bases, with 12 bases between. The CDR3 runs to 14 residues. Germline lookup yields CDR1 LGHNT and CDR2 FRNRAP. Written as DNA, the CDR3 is TGTGCTAGTGGTTTGTCAGGGGATCGTTATGGCTACACCTTC. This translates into CASGLSGDRYGYTF.

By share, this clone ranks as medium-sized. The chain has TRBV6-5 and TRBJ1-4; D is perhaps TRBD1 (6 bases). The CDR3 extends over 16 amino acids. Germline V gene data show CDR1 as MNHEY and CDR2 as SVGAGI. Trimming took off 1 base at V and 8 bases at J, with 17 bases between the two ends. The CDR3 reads CASSYYPRTVTEKLFF. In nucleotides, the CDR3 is TGTGCCAGCAGTTACTACCCCCGGACAGTTACAGAAAAACTGTTTTTT.

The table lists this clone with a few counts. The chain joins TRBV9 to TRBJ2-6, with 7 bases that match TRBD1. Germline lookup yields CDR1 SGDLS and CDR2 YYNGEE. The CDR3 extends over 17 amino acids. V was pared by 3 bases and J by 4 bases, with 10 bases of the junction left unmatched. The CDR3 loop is CASSEPRGGAGANVLTF. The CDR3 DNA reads TGTGCCAGCAGCGAACCACGAGGGGGCGCAGGGGCCAACGTCCTGACTTTC.

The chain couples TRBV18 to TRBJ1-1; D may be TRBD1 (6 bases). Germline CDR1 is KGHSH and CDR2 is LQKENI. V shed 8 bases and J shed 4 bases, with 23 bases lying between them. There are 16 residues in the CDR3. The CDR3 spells CASTPQGIISGTEAFF. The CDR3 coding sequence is TGTGCCAGCACCCCCCAGGGGATCATATCGGGCACTGAAGCTTTCTTT.

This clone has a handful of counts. The CDR3 DNA reads as TGCGCCAGCAGCCAAGGACAGGGTTTGAACACTGAAGCTTTCTTT. Translation gives CASSQGQGLNTEAFF. The V gene is TRBV4-1, the J gene TRBJ1-1; 7 bases line up with TRBD1. Per germline, CDR1 MGHRA and CDR2 YSYEKL. V trimming: 1 base; J trimming: 0 bases; junction bases outside the gene matches: 2. This CDR3 region has 15 residues.

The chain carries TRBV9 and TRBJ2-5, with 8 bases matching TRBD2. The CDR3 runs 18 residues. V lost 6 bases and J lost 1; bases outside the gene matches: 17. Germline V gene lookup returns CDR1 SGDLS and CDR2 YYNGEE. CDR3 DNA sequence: TGTGCCAGCAACTCGGGGGCGGGGGGCTCAGCCACCCAAGAGACCCAGTACTTC. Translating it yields CASNSGAGGSATQETQYF.